The subject of this entry is one TCR beta chain. V lost 6 bases, J lost 2 bases, and 17 bases lay in between. CDR3 size: 15 residues. Germline CDR1 and CDR2: MNHEY and SVGAGI. Authors' methods: Amplified reference gene primers provided the basis for estimating nucleated cell counts. Using immunoSEQ multiplex PCR, the repertoire was profiled, and TCRdb retains in-frame clones only, with some absent. For V, J and clone size, that table is used; D and trimming come from the DNA. The table shows fewer than 90,000 clones, with 76% occurring only once. This entry is derived from a study of blood T cell repertoires in COVID-19. Study-wide context: Samples representing acute and convalescent COVID-19 were sourced from the United States, Italy and Spain. Nucleic acid was either cDNA or gDNA, and it came from T cells, B-cell-depleted T cells, or PBMCs.

One Seattle source followed patients from active infection through their disease course. The receptor comes from a man aged 55 to 70 with COVID-19, enrolled during active disease. The chain couples TRBV6-5 to TRBJ2-7; maybe TRBD1 (6 bases). Sequenced material: peripheral blood. The CDR3 DNA reads as TGTGCCAGCAGACCCGGGACATACACCCCCTACGAGCAGTACTTC. Its translation is CASRPGTYTPYEQYF.